Sequencing of this T cell receptor beta chain was carried out in a study of blood T cell repertoires in COVID-19. Study-wide background: Acute-phase and convalescent COVID-19 samples originated in the United States, Italy and Spain. From T cells, B-cell-depleted T cells, or PBMCs came the material, which was cDNA or gDNA.

This clone has just a few counts. In the source study's methods: Counts of nucleated cells, estimated from reference gene primer amplification, were obtained. Libraries were prepared by immunoSEQ multiplex PCR; TCRdb keeps only in-frame clonotypes and omits some of them. V and J calls and clone size are as listed in that table; D and trimming were resolved from the DNA. The data contain about 230,000 clones, approximately 80% of them singletons. V gave up 6 bases and J gave up 3 bases; unmatched junction bases: 11. CDR3 length: 18 amino acids. The V gene's germline CDR1 is MNHEY and CDR2 SMNVEV (reference sequence).

Material: peripheral blood. The chain has TRBV27 and TRBJ2-2; 12 bases line up with TRBD2. The sequence came from a man between 40 and 49 years old with acute or convalescent COVID-19. CDR3 bases: TGTGCCAGCAGCTACCTTCCGGGACTAGCGGGTTACACCGGGGAGCTGTTTTTT. Its translation is CASSYLPGLAGYTGELFF.